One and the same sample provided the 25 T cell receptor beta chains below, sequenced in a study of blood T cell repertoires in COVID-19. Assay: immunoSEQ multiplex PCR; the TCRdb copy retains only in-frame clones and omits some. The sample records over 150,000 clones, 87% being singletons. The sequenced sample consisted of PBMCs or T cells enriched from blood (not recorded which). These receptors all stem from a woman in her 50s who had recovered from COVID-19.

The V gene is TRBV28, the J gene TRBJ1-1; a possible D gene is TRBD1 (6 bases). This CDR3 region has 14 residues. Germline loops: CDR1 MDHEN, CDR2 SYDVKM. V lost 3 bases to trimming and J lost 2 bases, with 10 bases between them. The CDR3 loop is CASSFDRINTEAFF. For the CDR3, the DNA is TGTGCCAGCAGTTTCGACAGGATCAACACTGAAGCTTTCTTT.

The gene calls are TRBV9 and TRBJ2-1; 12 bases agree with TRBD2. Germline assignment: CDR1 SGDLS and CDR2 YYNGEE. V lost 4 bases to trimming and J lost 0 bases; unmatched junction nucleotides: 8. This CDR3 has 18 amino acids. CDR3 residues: CASSRGLAGYSSYNEQFF. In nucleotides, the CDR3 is TGTGCCAGCAGCCGAGGACTAGCGGGATATAGCTCCTACAATGAGCAGTTCTTC. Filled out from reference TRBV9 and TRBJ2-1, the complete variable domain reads DSGVTQTPKHLITATGQRVTLRCSPRSGDLSVYWYQQSLDQGLQFLIQYYNGEERAKGNILERFSAQQFPDLHSELNLSSLELGDSALYFCASSRGLAGYSSYNEQFFGPGTRLTVL.

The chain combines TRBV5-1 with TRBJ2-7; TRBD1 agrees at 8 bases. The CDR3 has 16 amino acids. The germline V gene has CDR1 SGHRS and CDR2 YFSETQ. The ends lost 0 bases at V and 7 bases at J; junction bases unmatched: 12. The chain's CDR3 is CASSLAPGQGAFEQYF. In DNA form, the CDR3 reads TGCGCCAGCAGCTTGGCTCCCGGCCAGGGGGCGTTTGAGCAGTACTTC.

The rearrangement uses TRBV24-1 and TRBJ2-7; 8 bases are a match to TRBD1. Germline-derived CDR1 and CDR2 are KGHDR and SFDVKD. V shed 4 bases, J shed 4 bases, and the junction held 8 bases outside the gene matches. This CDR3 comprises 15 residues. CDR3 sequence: CATSDSRTGRYEQYF. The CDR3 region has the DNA TGTGCCACCAGTGACTCCCGGACAGGGAGGTACGAGCAGTACTTC.

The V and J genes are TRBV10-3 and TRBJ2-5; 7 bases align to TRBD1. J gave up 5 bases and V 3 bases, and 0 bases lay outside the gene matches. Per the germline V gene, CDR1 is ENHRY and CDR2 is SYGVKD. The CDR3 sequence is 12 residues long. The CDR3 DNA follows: TGTGCCATCAGTGACAGGGGGGAGACCCAGTACTTC. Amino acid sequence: CAISDRGETQYF.

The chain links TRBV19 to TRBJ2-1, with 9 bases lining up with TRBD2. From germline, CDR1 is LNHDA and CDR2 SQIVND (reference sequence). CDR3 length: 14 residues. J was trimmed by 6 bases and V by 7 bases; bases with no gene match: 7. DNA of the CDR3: TGTGCCAGTAACCGGGGACTAGCAATCAATGAGCAGTTCTTC. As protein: CASNRGLAINEQFF.

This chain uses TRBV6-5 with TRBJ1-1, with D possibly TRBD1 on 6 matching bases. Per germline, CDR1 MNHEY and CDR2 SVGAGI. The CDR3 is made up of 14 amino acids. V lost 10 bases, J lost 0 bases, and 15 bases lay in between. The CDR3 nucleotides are TGTGCCACCAGGCCAGGGGCCCTGAACACTGAAGCTTTCTTT. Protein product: CATRPGALNTEAFF.

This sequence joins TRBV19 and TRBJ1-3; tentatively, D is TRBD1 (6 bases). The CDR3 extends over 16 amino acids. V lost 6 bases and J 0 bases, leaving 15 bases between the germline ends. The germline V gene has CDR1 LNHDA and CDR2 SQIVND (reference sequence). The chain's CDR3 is CASRRQEEYSGNTIYF. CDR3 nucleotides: TGTGCCAGTAGGAGACAGGAGGAATACTCTGGAAACACCATATATTTT.

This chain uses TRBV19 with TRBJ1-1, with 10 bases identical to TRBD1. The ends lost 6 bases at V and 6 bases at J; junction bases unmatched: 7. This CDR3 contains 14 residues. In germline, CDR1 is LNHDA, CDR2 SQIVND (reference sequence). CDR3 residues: CASRPGQGFSEAFF. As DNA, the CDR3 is TGTGCCAGTAGACCGGGACAGGGGTTCTCTGAAGCTTTCTTT.

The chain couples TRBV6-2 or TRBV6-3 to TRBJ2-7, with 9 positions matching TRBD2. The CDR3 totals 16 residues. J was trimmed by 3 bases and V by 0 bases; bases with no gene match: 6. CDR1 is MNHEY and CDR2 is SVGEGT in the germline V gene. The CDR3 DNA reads TGTGCCAGCAGTTACTCGGCTAGCGGGACCATCTACGAGCAGTACTTC. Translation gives CASSYSASGTIYEQYF.

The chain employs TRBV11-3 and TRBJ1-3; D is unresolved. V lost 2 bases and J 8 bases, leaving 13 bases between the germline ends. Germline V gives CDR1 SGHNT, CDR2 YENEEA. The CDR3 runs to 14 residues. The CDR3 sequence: CASSLPYRGDTIYF. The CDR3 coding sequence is TGTGCCAGCAGCTTACCCTATCGAGGAGACACCATATATTTT.

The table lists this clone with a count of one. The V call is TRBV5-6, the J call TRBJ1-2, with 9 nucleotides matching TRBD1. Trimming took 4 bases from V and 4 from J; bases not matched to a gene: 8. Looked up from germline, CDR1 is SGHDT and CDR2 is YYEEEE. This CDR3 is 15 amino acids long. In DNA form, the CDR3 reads TGTGCCAGCAGCCCGCCCGGGACAGGGAGCTATGGCTACACCTTC. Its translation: CASSPPGTGSYGYTF.

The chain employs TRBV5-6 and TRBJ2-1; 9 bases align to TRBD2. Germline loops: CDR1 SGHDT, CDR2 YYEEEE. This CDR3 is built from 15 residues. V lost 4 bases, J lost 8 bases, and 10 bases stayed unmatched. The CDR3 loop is CASSLRSGRSYEQFF. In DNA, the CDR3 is TGTGCCAGCAGCCTTAGGAGCGGGAGGAGCTATGAGCAGTTCTTC.

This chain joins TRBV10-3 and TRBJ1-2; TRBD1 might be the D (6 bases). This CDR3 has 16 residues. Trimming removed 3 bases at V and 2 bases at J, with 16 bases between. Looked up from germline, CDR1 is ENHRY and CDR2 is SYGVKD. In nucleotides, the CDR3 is TGTGCCATCAGTGAAACACCAGGGGAAAGGAACTATGGCTACACCTTC. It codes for CAISETPGERNYGYTF.

The CDR3, as DNA: TGTGCCAGCAGCCTCCTAGGACTAGCGGGGGTACTAACCCAGTACTTC. Protein: CASSLLGLAGVLTQYF. The rearrangement links TRBV3-1 (or the pseudogene TRBV3-2) to TRBJ2-5; 13 bases map to TRBD2. V was clipped by 4 bases and J by 8 bases; unmatched bases: 10. CDR1 and CDR2 from the germline V gene are LGHDT and YNNKEL (reference sequence). The CDR3 is made up of 16 amino acids.

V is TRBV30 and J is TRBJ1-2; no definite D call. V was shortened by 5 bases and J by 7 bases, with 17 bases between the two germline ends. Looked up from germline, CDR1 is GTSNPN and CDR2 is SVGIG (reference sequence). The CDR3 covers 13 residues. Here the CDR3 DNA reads TGTGCCTGGGGTAGGGCGGGTACCTTTGGCTACACCTTC. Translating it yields CAWGRAGTFGYTF.

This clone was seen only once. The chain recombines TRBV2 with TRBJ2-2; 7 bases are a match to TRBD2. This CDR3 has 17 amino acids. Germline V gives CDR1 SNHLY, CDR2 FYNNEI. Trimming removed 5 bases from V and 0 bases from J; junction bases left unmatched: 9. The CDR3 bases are TGTGCCAGCAGTCCTATTCTAGCGGCCACGAACACCGGGGAGCTGTTTTTT. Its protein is CASSPILAATNTGELFF.

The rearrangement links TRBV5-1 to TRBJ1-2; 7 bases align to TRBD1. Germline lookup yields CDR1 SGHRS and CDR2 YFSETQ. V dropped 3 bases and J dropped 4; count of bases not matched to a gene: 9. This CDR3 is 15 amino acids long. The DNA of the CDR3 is TGCGCCAGCAGCTCGGTGGGCGCAGGGGGCTATGGCTACACCTTC. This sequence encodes CASSSVGAGGYGYTF.

The CDR3 nucleotides are TGTGCCAGCAGTCCTCGGGTGGTAACAGATACGCAGTATTTT. Amino acids: CASSPRVVTDTQYF. V gene TRBV27 combines with J gene TRBJ2-3; D is unclear. Trimming cost V 5 bases and J 3 bases, with 12 bases left between them. CDR1 is MNHEY, CDR2 SMNVEV, per germline (reference sequence). This CDR3 contains 14 residues.

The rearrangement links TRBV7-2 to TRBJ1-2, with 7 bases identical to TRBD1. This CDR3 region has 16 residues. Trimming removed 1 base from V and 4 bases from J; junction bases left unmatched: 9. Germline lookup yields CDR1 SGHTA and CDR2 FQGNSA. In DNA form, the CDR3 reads TGTGCCAGCAGCTTAGGCCCGGGACAGAACAGCTATGGCTACACCTTC. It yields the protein CASSLGPGQNSYGYTF.

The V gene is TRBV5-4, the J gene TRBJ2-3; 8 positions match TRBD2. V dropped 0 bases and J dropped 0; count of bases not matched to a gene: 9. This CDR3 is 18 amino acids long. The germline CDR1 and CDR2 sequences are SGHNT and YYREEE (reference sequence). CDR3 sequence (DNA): TGTGCCAGCAGCTTGGAACTAGCGGCGAGGGGGAGCACAGATACGCAGTATTTT. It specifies CASSLELAARGSTDTQYF. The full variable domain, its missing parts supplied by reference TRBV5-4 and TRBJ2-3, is ETGVTQSPTHLIKTRGQQVTLRCSSQSGHNTVSWYQQALGQGPQFIFQYYREEENGRGNFPPRFSGLQFPNYSSELNVNALELDDSALYLCASSLELAARGSTDTQYFGPGTRLTVL.

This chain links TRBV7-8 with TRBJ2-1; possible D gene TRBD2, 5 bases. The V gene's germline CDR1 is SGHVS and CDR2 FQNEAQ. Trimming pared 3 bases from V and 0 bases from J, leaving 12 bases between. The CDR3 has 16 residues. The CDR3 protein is CASSFSVASSYNEQFF. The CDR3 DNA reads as TGTGCCAGCAGCTTTTCTGTAGCGAGCTCCTACAATGAGCAGTTCTTC.

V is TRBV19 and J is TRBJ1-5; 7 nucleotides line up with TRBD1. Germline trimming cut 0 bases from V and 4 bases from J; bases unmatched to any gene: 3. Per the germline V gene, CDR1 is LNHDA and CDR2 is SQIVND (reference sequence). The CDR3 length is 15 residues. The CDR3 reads CASSIDGTDNQPQHF. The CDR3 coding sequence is TGTGCCAGTAGTATAGATGGGACAGATAATCAGCCCCAGCATTTT.

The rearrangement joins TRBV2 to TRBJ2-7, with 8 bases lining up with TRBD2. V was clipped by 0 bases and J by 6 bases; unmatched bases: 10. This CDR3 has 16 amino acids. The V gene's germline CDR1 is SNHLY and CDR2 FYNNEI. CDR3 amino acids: CASSEALAGRGGEQYF. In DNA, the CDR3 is TGTGCCAGCAGTGAAGCCTTAGCGGGGAGAGGGGGCGAGCAGTACTTC. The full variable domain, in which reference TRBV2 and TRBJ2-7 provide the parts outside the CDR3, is EPEVTQTPSHQVTQMGQEVILRCVPISNHLYFYWYRQILGQKVEFLVSFYNNEISEKSEIFDDQFSVERPDGSNFTLKIRSTKLEDSAMYFCASSEALAGRGGEQYFGPGTRLTVT.

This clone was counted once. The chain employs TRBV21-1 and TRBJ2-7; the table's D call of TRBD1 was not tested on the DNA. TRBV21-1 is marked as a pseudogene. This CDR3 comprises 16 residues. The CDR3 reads CASSAGQGEDSYEQYF. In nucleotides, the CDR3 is TGTGCCAGCAGCGCAGGACAGGGGGAAGATTCCTACGAGCAGTACTTC.